Listed here are 6 T cell receptor beta chains from one sample, sequenced in a study of T-cell reconstitution after alpha-beta-depleted transplantation in children. Unique molecular identifiers were incorporated when the TCRbeta library was constructed. TCRdb called the PCR reads again in MiXCR, with one record for every CDR3 protein. The sample has around 670,000 distinct CDR3 sequences, less than 15% seen once; the top ten hold 0.65% to 0.9%. This specimen consisted of PBMCs, obtained before TCRalphabeta/CD19-depleted stem cell transplant. The source of these receptors is a girl aged 2-10 years with congenital amegakaryocytic thrombocytopenia, due to receive a stem cell transplant.

The sample holds many counts of this clonotype. The rearrangement uses TRBV12-3 or TRBV12-4 and TRBJ2-1, with TRBD1 matching 7 bases. This CDR3 has 16 amino acids. V shed 6 bases, J shed 0 bases, and the junction held 8 bases outside the gene matches. CDR3 nucleotide sequence: TGTGCCAGCAGCCAGCGCGGACAGGCCTCCTACAATGAGCAGTTCTTC. It specifies CASSQRGQASYNEQFF.

This clonotype was detected ten times or more. The rearrangement uses TRBV12-3 or TRBV12-4 and TRBJ2-1; 8 nucleotides line up with TRBD2. J was trimmed by 9 bases and V by 3 bases; bases with no gene match: 10. The length of the CDR3 is 15 residues. In DNA, the CDR3 is TGTGCCAGCAGTTTTCTCGCGGGAGGATTTGGTGAGCAGTTCTTC. This sequence encodes CASSFLAGGFGEQFF.

This clonotype was counted a few times. The chain joins TRBV5-8 to TRBJ2-1, with 7 bases that match TRBD1. Germline CDR1 is SGHTS and CDR2 is YDEGEE. The CDR3 is 15 residues long. V lost 4 bases and J lost 6; bases outside the gene matches: 10. CDR3 amino acids: CASSPLTGIGNEQFF. The CDR3 DNA follows: TGTGCCAGCAGCCCCTTGACAGGGATCGGCAATGAGCAGTTCTTC. Based on the CDR3 plus reference TRBV5-8 and TRBJ2-1, the full variable domain is EAGVTQSPTHLIKTRGQQATLRCSPISGHTSVYWYQQALGLGLQFLLWYDEGEERNRGNFPPRFSGRQFPNYSSELNVNALELEDSALYLCASSPLTGIGNEQFFGPGTRLTVL.

On this clonotype: This may stem from a read error, because a much larger clone lies one nucleotide away. The chain combines TRBV5-1 with TRBJ1-2; 8 nucleotides align to TRBD1. The CDR3 is made up of 16 amino acids. Per the germline V gene, CDR1 is SGHRS and CDR2 is YFSETQ. Here the CDR3 DNA reads TGCGCCAGCAGCTTGGCCCCCCAGGGGGCAAACTATAGCTACACCTTC. The encoded protein is CASSLAPQGANYSYTF.

The chain links TRBV7-9 to TRBJ2-7, with unresolved D. The germline gives CDR1 SEHNR, CDR2 FQNEAQ (reference sequence). V dropped 5 bases and J dropped 9 bases, with 11 bases sitting between them. The CDR3 has 11 residues. DNA for the CDR3: TGTGCCAGCAGCCTCTATACCGCGCAGTACTTC. Its protein is CASSLYTAQYF.

Many counts were recorded for this clonotype. The rearrangement uses TRBV20-1 and TRBJ2-4; no clear D. V lost 1 base, J lost 0 bases, and 7 bases lay in between. This CDR3 has 14 residues. Germline CDR1 DFQATT, CDR2 SNEGSKA (reference sequence). The CDR3 DNA is TGCAGTGCTAGAGCCATGCTAGCCAAAAACATTCAGTACTTC. The encoded protein is CSARAMLAKNIQYF.